A single sample is the source of the 8 T cell receptor beta chains below, sequenced in a study of T cell responses to AZD1222 COVID-19 vaccine. Sequencing used immunoSEQ multiplex PCR; TCRdb keeps in-frame clones, though not all of them. The table has 75,000 to 100,000 clones, just over 85% seen once. The sequencing here drew on peripheral blood, taken on day 0 of AZD1222 vaccination. The receptors come from an adult in good health.

V usage is TRBV6-1 and J usage is TRBJ1-2; unclear D gene. Trimming left V 5 bases short and J 6 bases short, with 10 bases between. The CDR3 is 12 residues long. The germline V gene encodes CDR1 MNHNS and CDR2 SASEGT. CDR3 coding DNA: TGTGCCAGCAGTTATGACCGGAATGGCTACACCTTC. Its protein product is CASSYDRNGYTF.

This clone turned up a few times. The V gene is TRBV5-5, the J gene TRBJ1-5; no clear D gene. Trimming took off 4 bases at V and 0 bases at J, with 14 bases between the two ends. From germline, CDR1 is SGHKS and CDR2 YYEKEE (reference sequence). CDR3 length: 16 amino acids. CDR3 sequence (DNA): TGTGCCAGCAGCCCCACAAACTATAATAGCAATCAGCCCCAGCATTTT. It codes for CASSPTNYNSNQPQHF.

The chain employs TRBV19 and TRBJ2-7, with TRBD2 matching 10 bases. The CDR3 runs to 15 residues. The V gene end was trimmed by 1 base and the J gene end by 3 bases; junction bases not matched to a gene: 3. In germline, CDR1 is LNHDA, CDR2 SQIVND (reference sequence). The CDR3 DNA sequence: TGTGCCAGTAGTATAGTCACTAGCGGGAACTACGAGCAGTACTTC. Translated: CASSIVTSGNYEQYF.

This chain uses TRBV5-1 with TRBJ2-1; 8 positions match TRBD2. The CDR3 spans 15 residues. Germline assignment: CDR1 SGHRS and CDR2 YFSETQ. Trimming at V came to 1 base and at J to 5 bases, leaving 5 bases not matched to a gene. CDR3 in DNA: TGCGCCAGCAGCTTGCTGGCGGGAGGTAACAATGAGCAGTTCTTC. This sequence encodes CASSLLAGGNNEQFF.

The V gene is TRBV2, the J gene TRBJ2-1, with D unresolved. The CDR3 is 13 residues long. The ends were cut back, 7 bases at V and 2 bases at J, with 9 bases in the middle. Germline CDR1 and CDR2: SNHLY and FYNNEI. CDR3 sequence reads: CASTVGPYNEQFF. DNA for the CDR3: TGTGCCAGCACTGTGGGCCCCTACAATGAGCAGTTCTTC.

This chain uses TRBV10-1 with TRBJ1-6; a possible D gene is TRBD1 (6 bases). There are 14 residues in the CDR3. CDR1 WNHNN and CDR2 SYGVQD come from the germline V gene (reference sequence). The V gene lost 4 bases and the J gene lost 6 bases, with 10 bases spanning the gap. The CDR3 loop is CASSARGVNSPLHF. The CDR3 DNA reads as TGCGCCAGCAGTGCCAGGGGTGTTAATTCACCCCTCCACTTT.

The J gene is TRBJ2-1, the V gene TRBV4-1; the match to TRBD2 covers 10 bases. CDR3 length: 16 residues. The germline CDR1 and CDR2 sequences are MGHRA and YSYEKL. The trim removed 5 bases at V and 4 bases at J, leaving 8 bases unmatched. This chain's CDR3 is CASSVSGRAGYNEQFF. The CDR3 DNA is TGCGCCAGCAGCGTAAGCGGGAGGGCCGGTTACAATGAGCAGTTCTTC.

J is TRBJ1-1 and V is TRBV19; D uncertain. Trimming took off 1 base at V and 1 base at J, with 7 bases between the two ends. The CDR3 spans 14 residues. The V gene's germline CDR1 is LNHDA and CDR2 SQIVND (reference sequence). CDR3 nucleotides: TGTGCCAGTAGTATAGGGCAGGCGAACACTGAAGCTTTCTTT. This sequence encodes CASSIGQANTEAFF.